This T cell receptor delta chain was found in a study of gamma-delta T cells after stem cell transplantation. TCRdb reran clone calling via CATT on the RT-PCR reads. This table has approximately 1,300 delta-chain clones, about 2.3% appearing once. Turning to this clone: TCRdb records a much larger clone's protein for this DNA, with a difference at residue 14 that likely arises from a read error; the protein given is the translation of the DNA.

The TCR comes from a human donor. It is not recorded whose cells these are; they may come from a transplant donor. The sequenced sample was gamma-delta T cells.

This chain's CDR3 is CALGEHALLGILTNKLIF. CDR3 DNA: TGTGCTCTTGGGGAACACGCCCTACTGGGGATACTTACCAATAAACTCATCTTT. The V call is TRDV1, the J call TRDJ1, with 8 positions matching TRDD3. V lost 1 base and J lost 6; bases outside the gene matches: 16. This CDR3 contains 18 residues. Germline V gives CDR1 TSWWSYY, CDR2 QGS.